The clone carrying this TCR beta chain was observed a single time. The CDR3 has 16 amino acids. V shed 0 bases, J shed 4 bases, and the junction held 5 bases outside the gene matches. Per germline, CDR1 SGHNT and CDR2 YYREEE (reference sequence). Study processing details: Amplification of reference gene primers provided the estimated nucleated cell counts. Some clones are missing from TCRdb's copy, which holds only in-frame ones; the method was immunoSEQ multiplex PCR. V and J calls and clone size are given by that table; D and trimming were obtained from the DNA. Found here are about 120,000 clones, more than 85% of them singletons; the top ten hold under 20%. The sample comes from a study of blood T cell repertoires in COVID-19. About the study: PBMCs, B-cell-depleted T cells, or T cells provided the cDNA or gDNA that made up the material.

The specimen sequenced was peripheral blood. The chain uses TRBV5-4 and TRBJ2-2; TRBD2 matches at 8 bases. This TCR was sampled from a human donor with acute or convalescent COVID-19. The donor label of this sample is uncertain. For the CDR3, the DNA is TGTGCCAGCAGCTTGGGCGTCGGGAGGGCCACCGGGGAGCTGTTTTTT. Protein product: CASSLGVGRATGELFF.